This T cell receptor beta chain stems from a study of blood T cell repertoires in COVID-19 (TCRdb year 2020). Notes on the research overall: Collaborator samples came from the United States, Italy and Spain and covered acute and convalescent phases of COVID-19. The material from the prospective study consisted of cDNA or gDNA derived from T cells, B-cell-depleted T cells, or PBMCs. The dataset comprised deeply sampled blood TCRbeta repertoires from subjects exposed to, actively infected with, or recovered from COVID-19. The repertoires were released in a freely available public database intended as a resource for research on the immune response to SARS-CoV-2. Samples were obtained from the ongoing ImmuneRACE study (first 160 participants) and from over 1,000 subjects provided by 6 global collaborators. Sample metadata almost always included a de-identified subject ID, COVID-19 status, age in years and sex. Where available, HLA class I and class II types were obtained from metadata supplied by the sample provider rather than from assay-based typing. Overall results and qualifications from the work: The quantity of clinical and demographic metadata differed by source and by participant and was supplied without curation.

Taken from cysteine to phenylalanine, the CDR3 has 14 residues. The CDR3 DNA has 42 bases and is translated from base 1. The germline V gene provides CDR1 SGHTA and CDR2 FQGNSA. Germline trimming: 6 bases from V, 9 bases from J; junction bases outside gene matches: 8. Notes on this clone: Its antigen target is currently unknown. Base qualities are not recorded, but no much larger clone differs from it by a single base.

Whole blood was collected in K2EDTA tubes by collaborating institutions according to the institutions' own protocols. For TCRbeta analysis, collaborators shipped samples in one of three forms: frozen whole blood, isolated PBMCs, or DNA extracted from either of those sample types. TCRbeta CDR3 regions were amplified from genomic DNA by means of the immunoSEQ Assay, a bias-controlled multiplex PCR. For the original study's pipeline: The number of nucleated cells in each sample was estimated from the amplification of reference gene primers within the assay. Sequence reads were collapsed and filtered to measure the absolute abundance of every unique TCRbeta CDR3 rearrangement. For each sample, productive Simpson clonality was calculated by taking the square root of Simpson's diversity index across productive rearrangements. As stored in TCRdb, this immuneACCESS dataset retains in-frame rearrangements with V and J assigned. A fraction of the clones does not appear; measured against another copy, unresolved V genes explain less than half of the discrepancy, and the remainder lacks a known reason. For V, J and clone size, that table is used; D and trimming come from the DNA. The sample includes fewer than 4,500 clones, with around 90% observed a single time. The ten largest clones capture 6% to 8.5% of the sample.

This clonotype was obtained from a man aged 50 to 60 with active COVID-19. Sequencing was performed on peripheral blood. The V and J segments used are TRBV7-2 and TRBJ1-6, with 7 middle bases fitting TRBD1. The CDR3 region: CASRYRGGSSPLHF. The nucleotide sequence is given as TGTGCCAGCAGATACAGGGGCGGCAGTTCACCCCTCCACTTT. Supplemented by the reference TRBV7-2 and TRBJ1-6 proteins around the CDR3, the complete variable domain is GAGVSQSPSNKVTEKGKDVELRCDPISGHTALYWYRQSLGQGLEFLIYFQGNSAPDKSGLPSDRFSAERTGGSVSTLTIQRTQQEDSAVYLCASRYRGGSSPLHFGNGTRLTVT.